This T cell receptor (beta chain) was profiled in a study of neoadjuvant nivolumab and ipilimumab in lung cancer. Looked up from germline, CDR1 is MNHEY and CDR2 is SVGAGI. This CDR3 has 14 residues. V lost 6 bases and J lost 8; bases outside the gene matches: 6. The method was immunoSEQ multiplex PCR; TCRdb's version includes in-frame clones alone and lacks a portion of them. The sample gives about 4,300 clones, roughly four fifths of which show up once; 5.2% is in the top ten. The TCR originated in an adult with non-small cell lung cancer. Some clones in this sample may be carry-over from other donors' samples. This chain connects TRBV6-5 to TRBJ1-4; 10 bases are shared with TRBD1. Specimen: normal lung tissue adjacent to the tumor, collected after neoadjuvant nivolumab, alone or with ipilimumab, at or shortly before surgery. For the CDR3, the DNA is TGTGCCAGCAGCCAGGGACAGGGGAAAGAAAAACTGTTTTTT. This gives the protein CASSQGQGKEKLFF.